This T cell receptor beta chain was sequenced in a study of identical twins (TCRdb year 2016). With regard to the full study: To test whether fetal clonotypes persist, this study deep-sequenced TCR alpha and beta repertoires from monozygotic twins, from unrelated adults of various ages, and from cord blood. Replicate twin experiments were performed at different times using different library preparation protocols to rule out contamination. Paper-wide results and their limitations: Zero-insertion analyses could be partly confounded by invariant T cells such as MAIT and iNKT, though diverse VJ usage argued against such confounding for most clonotypes. Compared with coincidental sharing between unrelated individuals, out-of-frame TCR alpha sequences shared between twins had an excess of sequences with low generation probability. A weaker excess of twin sharing was found in beta out-of-frame sequences because the signal-to-noise ratio was lowered by fewer shared sequences. Conclusions relied on cross-sectional statistical analysis, since the same donors could not be followed over many years. Abundant cord blood beta clonotypes had fewer insertions, young adult naive repertoires showed a similar but weaker trend, and memory repertoires showed no such trend. In monozygotic twins, recombination models systematically underestimated out-of-frame TCR alpha sharing, but the models matched the sharing seen between unrelated individuals.

Library construction relied on 5' RACE. These reads were obtained on an Illumina HiSeq 2000. Template switching added a universal primer binding site, and the final cDNA carried a unique molecular identifier that allowed TCR cDNA molecules to be counted accurately. Specific primers in the conserved constant-segment region were used to synthesize first-strand cDNA for the TCR alpha and beta chains. To control for contamination, every cDNA library carried two barcodes: a SMART-Mk sample barcode plus Illumina barcodes. TruSeq adapter sequences and Illumina sample barcodes were added in two successive PCR steps. Sequencing of the TCR alpha and beta cDNA libraries was done on the Illumina HiSeq platform using custom primers. Regarding the original processing steps: MiGEC was used to process raw reads and extract unique molecular identifiers, and MiXCR was used to find CDR3 positions. Recombination models were inferred per individual with the repgenHMM and IGoR tools using an EM algorithm. Shared clonotypes were analyzed with the tcR package in R, and sharing was normalized by the product of cloneset sizes. To study raw recombination without the effects of thymic and clonal selection, out-of-frame nonproductive sequences were analyzed. TCRdb passed the public sequencing reads through fastp at Q25 and MiXCR, retaining productive beta sequences. Every CDR3 protein is listed once, alongside the most common genes and DNA of its rows. The V and J calls and clone size are TCRdb's, not the authors'. Within this sample are about 290,000 distinct CDR3 sequences, with around 9.7% of them counted one time only. 5.5% to 9% of the sample comes from the top ten.

Of note for this clonotype: Its binding antigen is unknown. No base-level quality is on record; no much larger clone is a single base apart.

Only healthy Caucasian donors were included. Three pairs of female monozygotic twins, all aged about 18 to 29 years, were included in the twin cohort. CD4+ and CD8+ T cell populations were isolated with positive isolation kits from Invitrogen. V and J lose 4 bases and 0 bases, and a span of 17 bases separates them. The CDR3 numbers 17 residues from cysteine through phenylalanine. The only DNA kept is the CDR3, 51 bases in frame from the first base. CDR1 and CDR2 are read off the germline V gene as SGDLS and YYNGEE. These data are also associated with another study on yellow fever vaccine responses in identical twins. The second study also describes: The T cell response to vaccination in identical twins was reported by the authors to appear partly convergent and partly personalized. In identical twins, the study followed T cell clones that responded to the vaccine with precision.

In this chain, TRBV9 is recombined with TRBJ2-1, and TRBD2 may be the D gene, going by 6 matching bases. This receptor was obtained from a woman between 18 and 30 years old in good health. The sequenced material came from CD8+ T cells sorted from blood. The nucleotides read TGTGCCAGCAGCCCCATCGCGGGGCTAAGCTCCTACAATGAGCAGTTCTTC. The encoded protein is CASSPIAGLSSYNEQFF.